Below, 8 T cell receptor beta chains from the same sample are listed, as sequenced in a study of cytomegalovirus exposure and HLA in healthy donors. PCR primers comprised 60 Vbeta and 13 Jbeta primers. Some clones are missing from TCRdb's copy, which holds only in-frame ones; the method was immunoSEQ multiplex PCR. The sample consists of tens of thousands of clones, about 80% of them appearing once. The specimen was PBMCs. Source of these receptors: a man aged 45-65 years in good health and CMV-seronegative.

This clone came up a few times. The chain combines TRBV13 with TRBJ1-2; TRBD1 matches 7 bases. CDR1 PRHDT and CDR2 FYEKMQ come from the germline V gene (reference sequence). The CDR3 is 12 amino acids. Trimming cost V 5 bases and J 8 bases; bases outside gene matches: 5. CDR3 protein: CASSDRVGGYTF. CDR3 nucleotides: TGTGCCAGCAGCGACAGGGTTGGCGGCTACACCTTC.

The chain has TRBV5-1 and TRBJ2-2; D gene ambiguous. The CDR3 is 14 amino acids. Trimming took off 0 bases at V and 4 bases at J, with 7 bases between the two ends. Per the germline V gene, CDR1 is SGHRS and CDR2 is YFSETQ. In DNA, the CDR3 is TGCGCCAGCAGCTTGGACATGATCACCGGGGAGCTGTTTTTT. This sequence encodes CASSLDMITGELFF.

The chain has TRBV12-5 and TRBJ2-3; D unclear. The CDR3 has 11 amino acids. V lost 6 bases, J lost 11 bases, and 12 bases lay in between. Per the germline V gene, CDR1 is LGHNT and CDR2 is FRNRAP. The CDR3 DNA follows: TGTGCTAGTGGGCCCCCTGGAGTGCAGTATTTT. Translated: CASGPPGVQYF. Full variable domain (outside the CDR3, taken from reference TRBV12-5 and TRBJ2-3): DARVTQTPRHKVTEMGQEVTMRCQPILGHNTVFWYRQTMMQGLELLAYFRNRAPLDDSGMPKDRFSAEMPDATLATLKIQPSEPRDSAVYFCASGPPGVQYFGPGTRLTVL.

The chain couples TRBV25-1 to TRBJ1-4, with a weak D call TRBD1 (5 bases). CDR3 length: 14 amino acids. Germline assignment: CDR1 MGHDK and CDR2 SYGVNS. V gave up 7 bases and J gave up 7 bases, with 16 bases separating them. CDR3 DNA sequence: TGTGCCAGCAAGTATGCAGGGATCGGTGAAAAACTGTTTTTT. It encodes CASKYAGIGEKLFF.

The chain combines TRBV9 with TRBJ2-3; possibly TRBD2 for D (7 bases). The germline V and J ends were trimmed by 0 bases and 2 bases, with 16 bases remaining between them. This CDR3 is built from 17 residues. Germline CDR1 SGDLS, CDR2 YYNGEE. The CDR3 here is CASSVAAGALNTDTQYF. CDR3 DNA sequence: TGTGCCAGCAGCGTAGCGGCGGGGGCACTGAACACAGATACGCAGTATTTT.

The V and J genes are TRBV29-1 and TRBJ1-3; D uncertain. V dropped 4 bases and J dropped 1 base, with 11 bases sitting between them. CDR3 size: 14 residues. Germline CDR1 reads SQVTM; CDR2 reads ANQGSEA. The CDR3 nucleotides read TGCAGCGTTGGGGCAGTTGGGTCTGGAAACACCATATATTTT. Its protein product is CSVGAVGSGNTIYF.

This clone turned up a few times. The chain has TRBV18 and TRBJ2-5, with D uncertain. The CDR3 length is 13 residues. CDR1 and CDR2 from the germline V gene are KGHSH and LQKENI. The V and J ends lost 2 bases and 1 base respectively, with 5 bases between them. The CDR3 coding sequence is TGTGCCAGCTCACCATCTAGCCAAGAGACCCAGTACTTC. This gives the protein CASSPSSQETQYF. Supplemented by reference TRBV18 and TRBJ2-5, the full variable domain reads NAGVMQNPRHLVRRRGQEARLRCSPMKGHSHVYWYRQLPEEGLKFMVYLQKENIIDESGMPKERFSAEFPKEGPSILRIQQVVRGDSAAYFCASSPSSQETQYFGPGTRLLVL.

J is TRBJ1-5 and V is TRBV28; 9 nucleotides line up with TRBD1. V was clipped by 5 bases and J by 5 bases; unmatched bases: 4. Germline CDR1 MDHEN, CDR2 SYDVKM. The CDR3 loop spans 14 amino acids. The DNA for the CDR3 is TGTGCCAGCAGTACCGGGACAGGGTATCAGCCCCAGCATTTT. Translating gives CASSTGTGYQPQHF. Full variable domain (remainder filled in from reference TRBV28 and TRBJ1-5): DVKVTQSSRYLVKRTGEKVFLECVQDMDHENMFWYRQDPGLGLRLIYFSYDVKMKEKGDIPEGYSVSREKKERFSLILESASTNQTSMYLCASSTGTGYQPQHFGDGTRLSIL.